This TCR beta chain stems from a study of T cell responses to AZD1222 COVID-19 vaccine (dated by TCRdb to the early 2020s). Regarding the complete study: A total of just over 230 trial participants underwent TCR sequencing, of whom 207 had received two doses of AZD1222 and about 25 had received two doses of the MenACWY control vaccine. Enrollment into the trials was organized by age into subgroups of 18-55, 56-69 and 70-plus years, and those subgroups contained roughly 150, 30 and 60 TCR-sequenced participants, respectively. What the study reported, not specific to this receptor: Most participants were white British and females outnumbered males, and the authors suggested that clonal diversity may have been underestimated. Conclusions about previously exposed vaccinees were limited because only six or seven AZD1222 recipients were SARS-CoV-2 seropositive at baseline. The 56-69-year group was small, and its depth increase did not reach significance, likely because of low power. Epitopes outside the regions mutated in the B.1.351 and B.1.1.7 variants were reportedly recognized by nearly half of the unique spike-specific TCRs. A significant rise in spike-specific TCR breadth and depth was observed after two AZD1222 doses relative to day 0 and relative to MenACWY recipients. CD4 TCRs associated with the vaccine covered the entire spike protein, and the dominant responses were in regions 160-218 and 743-854. Because no day 14 peak-response samples were available, repertoires were characterized only after the peak T cell response.

The CDR3 regions of human TCRbeta chains were analyzed by immunosequencing. For the original study's pipeline: TCRs in the repertoires were matched against a reference library of SARS-CoV-2-specific TCRs that had been generated with the MIRA antigen-specificity platform. Breadth was defined as the fraction of unique TCRs that were SARS-CoV-2-associated. Depth was defined as the fraction of total T cells that were SARS-CoV-2-associated. Using the MIRA data, each spike-specific TCR was assigned both to the spike region to which the TCR was reactive and to a CD4 or CD8 class. Log10-transformed breadth and depth values were compared by one-way ANOVA with Sidak's multiple comparisons tests. Sourced from immuneACCESS, this table was stored by TCRdb with only in-frame sequences that have V and J called. A share of the clones is absent; for the studies checked, an unresolved V gene accounts for under half, and the remainder has no known explanation. V and J calls plus clone size are reproduced from that table; the DNA served to infer D and trimming. The sample records 150,000 to 180,000 clones, roughly 90% of which are singletons. Together, the top ten hold 5.5% of the sample.

Points on this clone: Its recognized antigen is unknown. Base quality data are lacking; no much larger clone is found one base away.

The CDR3 covers 15 residues, taking in both the cysteine and the phenylalanine. This entry keeps only the CDR3 DNA: 45 bases, framed from base 1. CDR1 and CDR2 are drawn from the germline V gene: SNHLY, FYNNEI. V loses 2 bases, J loses 7 bases, and the germline ends lie 12 bases apart. Read against the paper, the sample's time point label means: baseline before first vaccination. The treatment or condition tag for this specimen amounts to: meningococcal conjugate vaccine given as trial control. Vaccinee samples came from UK trials COV001 and COV002, including a single-blind randomized controlled phase 2/3 trial of AZD1222 (ChAdOx1 nCoV-19) in healthy adults. Trial participant PBMC samples were collected at day 0 and day 28 after the second dose for TCRbeta chain sequencing.

The receptor was isolated from an adult in good health. This specimen consisted of peripheral blood, obtained on day 0 of MenACWY control vaccination. This sequence uses TRBV2 and TRBJ1-6, with no reliable assignment of the D segment. The CDR3 protein: CASSENWRRNSPLHF. The bases read TGTGCCAGCAGTGAAAATTGGCGAAGGAATTCACCCCTCCACTTT.